This TCR beta chain was found in a study of T cells in Graves' hyperthyroidism and ophthalmopathy. In its sample, this clonotype was seen many times. RNA transcripts provided the source from which TCR beta CDR3 regions were amplified. The TCR CDR3 first-round RT-PCR relied on the HTBI primer set. TCRdb recomputed calls from the multiplex PCR reads with MiXCR, one row per CDR3 protein. The table has 350,000 to 450,000 distinct CDR3 sequences, about 15% seen once. The CDR3 loop spans 15 amino acids. The ends lost 0 bases at V and 5 bases at J; junction bases unmatched: 7. Germline CDR1 SGDLS, CDR2 YYNGEE.

The sequencing sample was made of blood. The genes are TRBV9 and TRBJ1-1; 7 bases are shared with TRBD1. The clonotype comes from a woman aged 60-75 years with Graves' hyperthyroidism. The CDR3, as DNA: TGTGCCAGCAGCGTAGCTGCAGGGGGAGGAACTGAAGCTTTCTTT. Translated: CASSVAAGGGTEAFF. The entire variable domain, with the rest obtained from reference TRBV9 and TRBJ1-1, is as follows: DSGVTQTPKHLITATGQRVTLRCSPRSGDLSVYWYQQSLDQGLQFLIQYYNGEERAKGNILERFSAQQFPDLHSELNLSSLELGDSALYFCASSVAAGGGTEAFFGQGTRLTVV.